This TCR beta chain was found in a study of blood T cell repertoires in COVID-19. Study-wide context: The samples span acute and convalescent COVID-19 from the United States, Italy and Spain.

As handled by the study authors: Nucleated cell counts were estimated from reference gene primer amplification. The assay was immunoSEQ multiplex PCR, and TCRdb's table has in-frame clones only and misses some. The D gene and trimming were derived from the DNA, and the V and J assignments and clone size from that table. The table has about 300,000 clones, roughly 85% seen once. The CDR3 is 15 amino acids. In germline, CDR1 is MNHEY, CDR2 SVGAGI. V lost 0 bases and J lost 1; bases outside the gene matches: 0. The study recruited people aged about 18 to 95 years across under 25 US areas. This clone was found once.

This sequence joins TRBV6-5 and TRBJ2-3; 8 bases agree with TRBD1. This clonotype was sampled from a woman in her 30s who had recovered from COVID-19. The source material was PBMCs or T cells enriched from blood (not recorded which). The CDR3 spells CASSYSDRGTDTQYF. The CDR3 DNA sequence: TGTGCCAGCAGTTACTCGGACAGGGGCACAGATACGCAGTATTTT.